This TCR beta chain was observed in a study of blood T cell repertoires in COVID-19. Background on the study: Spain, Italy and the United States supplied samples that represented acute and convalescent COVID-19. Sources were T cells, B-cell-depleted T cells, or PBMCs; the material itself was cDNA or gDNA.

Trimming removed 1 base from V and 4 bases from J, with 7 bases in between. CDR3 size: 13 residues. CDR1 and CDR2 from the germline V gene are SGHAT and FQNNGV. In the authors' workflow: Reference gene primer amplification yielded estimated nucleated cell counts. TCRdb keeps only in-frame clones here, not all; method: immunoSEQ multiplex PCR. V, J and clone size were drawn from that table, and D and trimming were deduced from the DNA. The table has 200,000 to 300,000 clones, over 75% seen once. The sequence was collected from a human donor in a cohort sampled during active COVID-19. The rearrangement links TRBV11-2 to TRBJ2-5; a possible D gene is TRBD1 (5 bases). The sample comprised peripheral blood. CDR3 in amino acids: CASSLARAETQYF. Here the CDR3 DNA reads TGTGCCAGCAGCTTAGCCAGGGCAGAGACCCAGTACTTC.